The clone carrying this T cell receptor (beta chain) has a count of ten or more. The antigen is undetermined. The read ends 3 residues before the CDR3 terminus; that terminus is restored from the germline J gene. Here immunoSEQ multiplex PCR was the method, and the copy in TCRdb shows in-frame clones only, minus some. The sample shows some 39,000 clones, none of them appearing just once. Caucasian heritage predominated among both patients and controls. This specimen belongs to a study of T cell clonality in common variable immunodeficiency. Findings and caveats of the study: Fewer deletions and N-nucleotide insertions were reportedly seen in common variable immunodeficiency TCR beta sequences.

Trimming shortened V by 8 bases and J by 5 bases, and 16 bases separated the two germline ends. The CDR3 extends over 13 amino acids. CDR1 and CDR2 from the germline V gene are SGHTA and FQGNSA. The receptor's source is a person aged 18-70 years in good health. The chain joins TRBV7-2 to TRBJ2-7; D may be TRBD2 (6 bases). Material for sequencing was peripheral blood mononuclear cells. The sequenced CDR3 bases are TGTGCCAGCTTCCGGGAGAGGGGCGACGAG. Its protein product is CASFRERGDE. The whole CDR3 sequence is CASFRERGDEQYF.